This T cell receptor (beta chain) appears in the sequencing data of a study of human T cells and chemical hapten exposure. Study outcomes and limitations: Counts of expanded TCRs (at PT1) showed a positive correlation with patch test score.

The V gene lost 3 bases and the J gene lost 5 bases, with 19 bases spanning the gap. CDR3 length equals 15 residues. Germline V gene data show CDR1 as GTSNPN and CDR2 as SVGIG (reference sequence). Specified time point: patch test 2, 6 weeks after DPC sensitization. Treatment here: therapeutic diphenylcyclopropenone sensitization with weekly scalp DPC. This clonotype occurred many times. Its antigen remains unknown. Individual cDNA molecules in this library carried unique molecular identifiers. TCRdb reprocessed the RACE reads via MiXCR and lists one record per CDR3 protein. The sample carries about 100,000 distinct CDR3 sequences, 10% to 12% recorded once.

This rearrangement joins TRBV30 to TRBJ1-2, with a possible D match to TRBD1 (5 bases). The TCR sequence derives from a woman between 40 and 55 years old with alopecia areata. Some clones in this sample may be carry-over from other donors' samples. The material was whole blood, obtained in connection with sensitization to the hapten diphenylcyclopropenone (DPC). CDR3 protein: CAWRGRQVGGYGYTF. The CDR3 region has the DNA TGTGCCTGGAGGGGGCGTCAGGTTGGGGGTTATGGCTACACCTTC.